This T cell receptor beta chain originates from a study of shared clonotypes between healthy human individuals. CDR3 length: 16 residues. V lost 2 bases to trimming and J lost 2 bases, with 15 bases between them. Germline CDR1 and CDR2: MNHNS and SASEGT. This table comes from immunoSEQ multiplex PCR, and its TCRdb copy is limited to in-frame clones, with some not included. The sample carries under 600,000 clones, about 79% recorded once. Sequencing was performed on PBMCs. The source is a woman aged 40 to 50 in good health. Some clones in this sample may be carry-over from other donors' samples. This chain joins TRBV6-1 and TRBJ2-5; a weak D match, TRBD2 (6 bases). The CDR3 protein is CASSELGSGAQETQYF. The CDR3 DNA sequence: TGTGCCAGCAGTGAACTTGGTAGCGGAGCACAAGAGACCCAGTACTTC.